The sequence of this T cell receptor (beta chain) was determined in a study of blood T cell repertoires in COVID-19. Turning to the study itself: Sites in the United States, Italy and Spain provided acute and convalescent COVID-19 samples. In each case, the material was cDNA or gDNA derived from T cells, B-cell-depleted T cells, or PBMCs.

V was clipped by 5 bases and J by 5 bases, with 7 bases between them. The CDR3 runs 11 residues. The germline gives CDR1 DFQATT, CDR2 SNEGSKA (reference sequence). Source study methods: Amplification with reference gene primers provided the estimates of nucleated cell counts. Here immunoSEQ multiplex PCR was the method, and the copy in TCRdb shows in-frame clones only, minus some. V, J and clone size are those of that table, while D and trimming were read from the DNA. The table shows hundreds of thousands of clones, with about 90% occurring only once. The source of this sequence is a man aged 18 to 29 with active or convalescent COVID-19. The material sequenced was peripheral blood. V gene TRBV20-1 combines with J gene TRBJ2-1; no firm D call. The CDR3 loop reads CSAYVDNEQFF. The DNA for the CDR3 is TGCAGTGCTTATGTAGACAATGAGCAGTTCTTC.